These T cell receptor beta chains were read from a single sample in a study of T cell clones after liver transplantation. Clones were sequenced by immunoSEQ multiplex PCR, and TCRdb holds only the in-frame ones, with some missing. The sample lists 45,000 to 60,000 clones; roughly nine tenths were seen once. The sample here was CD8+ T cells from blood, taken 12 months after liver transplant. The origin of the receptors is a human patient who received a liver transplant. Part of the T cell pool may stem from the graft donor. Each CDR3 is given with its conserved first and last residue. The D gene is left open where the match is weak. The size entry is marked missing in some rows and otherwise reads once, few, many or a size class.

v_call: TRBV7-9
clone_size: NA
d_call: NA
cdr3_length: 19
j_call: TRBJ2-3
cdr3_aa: CASSSIGTSDSAFADTQYF
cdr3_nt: TGTGCCAGCAGCTCCATCGGGACAAGCGATTCGGCCTTTGCAGATACGCAGTATTTT

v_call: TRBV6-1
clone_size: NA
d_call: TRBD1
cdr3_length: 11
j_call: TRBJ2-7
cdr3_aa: CAAGQGYEQYF
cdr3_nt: TGTGCCGCGGGACAGGGCTACGAGCAGTACTTC

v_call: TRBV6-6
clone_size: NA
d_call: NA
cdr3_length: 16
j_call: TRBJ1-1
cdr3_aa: CASSPVGGEMNTEAFF
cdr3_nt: TGTGCCAGCAGTCCCGTTGGGGGGGAGATGAACACTGAAGCTTTCTTT

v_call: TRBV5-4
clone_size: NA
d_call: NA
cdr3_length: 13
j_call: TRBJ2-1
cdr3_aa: CASSTSQQAEQFF
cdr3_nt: TGTGCCAGCAGCACCTCCCAACAGGCTGAGCAGTTCTTC

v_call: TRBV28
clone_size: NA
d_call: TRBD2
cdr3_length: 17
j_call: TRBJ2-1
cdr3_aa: CASSLLSLAGGYHEQFF
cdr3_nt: TGTGCCAGCAGCCTACTGTCTCTAGCGGGAGGATATCATGAGCAGTTCTTC

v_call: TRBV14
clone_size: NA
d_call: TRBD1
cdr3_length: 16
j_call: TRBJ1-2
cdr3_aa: CASSQDLGEGADGYTF
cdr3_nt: TGTGCCAGCAGCCAAGATCTCGGAGAGGGGGCTGATGGCTACACCTTC

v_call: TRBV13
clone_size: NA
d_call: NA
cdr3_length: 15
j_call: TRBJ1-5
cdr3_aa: CASSYTGESNQPQHF
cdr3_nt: TGTGCCAGCAGCTACACGGGGGAAAGCAATCAGCCCCAGCATTTT

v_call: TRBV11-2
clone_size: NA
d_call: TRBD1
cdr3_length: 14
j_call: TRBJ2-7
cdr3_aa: CASSLVQGAYEQYF
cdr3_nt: TGTGCCAGCAGCTTGGTGCAGGGGGCCTACGAGCAGTACTTC

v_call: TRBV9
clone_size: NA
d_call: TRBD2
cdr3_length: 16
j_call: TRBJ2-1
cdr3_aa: CASSVEGSGSYNEQFF
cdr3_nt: TGTGCCAGCAGCGTAGAGGGTAGCGGGAGCTACAATGAGCAGTTCTTC

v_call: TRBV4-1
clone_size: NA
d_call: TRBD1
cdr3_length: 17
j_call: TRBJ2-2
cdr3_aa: CASSQDGQGANTGELFF
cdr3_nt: TGCGCCAGCAGCCAAGATGGACAGGGGGCGAACACCGGGGAGCTGTTTTTT

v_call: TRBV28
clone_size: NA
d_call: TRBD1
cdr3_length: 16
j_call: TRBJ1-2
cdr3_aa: CASSLSLGQGTYGYTF
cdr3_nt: TGTGCCAGCAGTTTATCCCTGGGACAGGGGACTTATGGCTACACCTTC

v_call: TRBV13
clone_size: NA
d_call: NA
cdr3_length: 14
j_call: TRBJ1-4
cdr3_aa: CASSSRQTNEKLFF
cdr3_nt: TGTGCCAGCAGCTCTCGACAGACTAATGAAAAACTGTTTTTT

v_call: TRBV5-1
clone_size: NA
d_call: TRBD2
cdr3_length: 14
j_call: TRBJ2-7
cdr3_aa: CASSSAGGTYEQYF
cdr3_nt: TGCGCCAGCAGCTCGGCGGGAGGTACCTACGAGCAGTACTTC

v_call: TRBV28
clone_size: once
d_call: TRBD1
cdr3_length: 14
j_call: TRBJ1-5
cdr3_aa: CASSEDRVYQPQHF
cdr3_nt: TGTGCCAGCAGTGAAGACAGGGTATATCAGCCCCAGCATTTT

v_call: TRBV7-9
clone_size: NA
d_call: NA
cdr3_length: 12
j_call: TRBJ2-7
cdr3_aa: CASSPGSYEQYF
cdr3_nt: TGTGCCAGCAGCCCCGGGAGTTACGAGCAGTACTTC

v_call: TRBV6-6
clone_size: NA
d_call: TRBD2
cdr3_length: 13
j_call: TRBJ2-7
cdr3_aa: CASSSGRAYEQYF
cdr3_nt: TGTGCCAGCAGTTCCGGGAGGGCCTACGAGCAGTACTTC

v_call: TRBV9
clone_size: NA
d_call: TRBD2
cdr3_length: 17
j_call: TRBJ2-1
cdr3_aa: CASSVGTSGSWYNEQFF
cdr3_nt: TGTGCCAGCAGCGTCGGGACTAGCGGGAGTTGGTACAATGAGCAGTTCTTC

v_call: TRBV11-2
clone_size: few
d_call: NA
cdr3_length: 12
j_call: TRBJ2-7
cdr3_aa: CASSSQSYEQYF
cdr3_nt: TGTGCCAGCAGTTCCCAGAGCTACGAGCAGTACTTC

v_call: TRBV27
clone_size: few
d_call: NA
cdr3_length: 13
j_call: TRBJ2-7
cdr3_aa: CASSLGGSYEQYF
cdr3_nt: TGTGCCAGCAGTTTAGGGGGGTCCTACGAGCAGTACTTC

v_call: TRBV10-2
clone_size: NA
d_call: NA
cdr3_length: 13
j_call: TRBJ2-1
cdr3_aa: CASSVPVYNEQFF
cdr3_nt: TGCGCCAGCAGTGTCCCCGTTTACAATGAGCAGTTCTTC

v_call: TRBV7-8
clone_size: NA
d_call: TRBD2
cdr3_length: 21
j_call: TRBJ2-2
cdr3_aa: CASSLPGIPQRTSGKTGELFF
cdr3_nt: TGTGCCAGCAGCTTACCAGGGATCCCCCAGCGGACTAGCGGGAAAACCGGGGAGCTGTTTTTT

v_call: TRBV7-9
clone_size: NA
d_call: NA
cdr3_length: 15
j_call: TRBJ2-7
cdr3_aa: CASSLSQGKNYEQYF
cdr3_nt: TGTGCCAGCAGCTTATCTCAGGGTAAAAACTACGAGCAGTACTTC

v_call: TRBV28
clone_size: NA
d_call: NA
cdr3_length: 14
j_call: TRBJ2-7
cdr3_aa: CASSFGENYYEQYF
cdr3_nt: TGTGCCAGCAGTTTCGGAGAGAACTACTACGAGCAGTACTTC

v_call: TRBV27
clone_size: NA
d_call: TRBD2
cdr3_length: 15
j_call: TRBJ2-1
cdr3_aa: CASSFAGGSYNEQFF
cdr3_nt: TGTGCCAGCAGTTTTGCGGGAGGATCCTACAATGAGCAGTTCTTC

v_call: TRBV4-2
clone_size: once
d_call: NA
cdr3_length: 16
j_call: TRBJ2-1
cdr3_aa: CASSQEATAPYNEQFF
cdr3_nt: TGTGCCAGCAGCCAAGAAGCGACGGCGCCCTACAATGAGCAGTTCTTC

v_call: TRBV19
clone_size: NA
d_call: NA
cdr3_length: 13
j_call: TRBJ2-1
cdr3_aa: CASSTGRGGEQFF
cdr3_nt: TGTGCCAGTAGTACGGGACGAGGAGGGGAGCAGTTCTTC

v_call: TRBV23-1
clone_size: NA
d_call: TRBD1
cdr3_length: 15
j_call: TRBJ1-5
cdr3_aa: CASSLAGGVDQPQHF
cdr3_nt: TGCGCCAGCAGTCTGGCAGGGGGTGTTGATCAGCCCCAGCATTTT

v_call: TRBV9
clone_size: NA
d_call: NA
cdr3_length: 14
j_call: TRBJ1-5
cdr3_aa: CASSDSGRGQPQHF
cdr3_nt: TGTGCCAGCAGCGACTCAGGGAGGGGTCAGCCCCAGCATTTT

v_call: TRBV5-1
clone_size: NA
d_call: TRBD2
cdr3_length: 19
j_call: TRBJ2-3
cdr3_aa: CASSPYPHSGAPSTDTQYF
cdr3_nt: TGCGCCAGCAGCCCCTACCCCCATAGCGGGGCTCCTAGCACAGATACGCAGTATTTT

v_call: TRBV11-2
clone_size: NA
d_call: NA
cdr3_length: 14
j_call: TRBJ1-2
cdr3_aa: CASSLANGVNGYTF
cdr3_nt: TGTGCCAGCAGCTTAGCTAACGGGGTTAATGGCTACACCTTC

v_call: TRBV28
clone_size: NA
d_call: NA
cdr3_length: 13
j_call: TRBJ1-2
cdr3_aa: CASSSRGHWGYTF
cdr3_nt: TGTGCCAGCAGTTCCAGAGGTCACTGGGGCTACACCTTC

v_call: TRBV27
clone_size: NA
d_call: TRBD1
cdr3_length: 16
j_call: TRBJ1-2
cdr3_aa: CASSLGAGQANYGYTF
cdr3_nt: TGTGCCAGCAGTTTGGGCGCCGGACAGGCTAACTATGGCTACACCTTC

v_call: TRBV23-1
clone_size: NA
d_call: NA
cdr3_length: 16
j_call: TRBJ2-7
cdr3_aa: CASSQSFEALPLEQYF
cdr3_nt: TGCGCCAGCAGTCAATCCTTTGAGGCGCTCCCTCTCGAGCAGTACTTC

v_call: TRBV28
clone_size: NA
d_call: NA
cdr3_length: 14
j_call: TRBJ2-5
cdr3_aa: CASSRPAGQETQYF
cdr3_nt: TGTGCCTCCTCGAGACCAGCGGGCCAAGAGACCCAGTACTTC

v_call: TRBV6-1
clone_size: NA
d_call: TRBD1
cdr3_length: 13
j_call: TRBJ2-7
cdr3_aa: CASSLGQGHEQYF
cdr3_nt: TGTGCCAGCAGTTTAGGACAGGGGCACGAGCAGTACTTC

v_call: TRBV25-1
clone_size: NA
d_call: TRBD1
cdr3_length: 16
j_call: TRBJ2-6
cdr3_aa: CASSEDRVSGANVLTF
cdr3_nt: TGTGCCAGCAGCGAGGACAGGGTTTCTGGGGCCAACGTCCTGACTTTC

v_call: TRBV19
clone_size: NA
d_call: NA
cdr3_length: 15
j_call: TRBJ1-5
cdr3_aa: CASSWRRSSNQPQHF
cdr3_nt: TGTGCCAGTAGTTGGAGGCGAAGTAGCAATCAGCCCCAGCATTTT